Shown below are 16 T cell receptor beta chains from a single sample sequenced in a study of T-cell reconstitution after alpha-beta-depleted transplantation in children. Preparation of the TCRbeta library was carried out with unique molecular identifiers. TCRdb re-analysed the PCR reads in MiXCR, keeping a single row per CDR3 protein. The profile covers under 250,000 distinct CDR3 sequences, with approximately 6.9% appearing a single time and roughly 6% taken by the ten largest. This specimen was PBMCs, taken before TCRalphabeta/CD19-depleted stem cell transplant. These receptors were obtained from a boy aged 2 to 9 with acute lymphoblastic leukemia, due to receive a stem cell transplant.

This clonotype was counted many times. The chain combines TRBV25-1 with TRBJ2-1; D not resolved. This CDR3 contains 14 residues. Germline V gives CDR1 MGHDK, CDR2 SYGVNS. Trimming took 5 bases from V and 4 from J, leaving 12 bases between them. CDR3 in DNA: TGTGCCAGCAGTCGAACGGGCAGGTACAATGAGCAGTTCTTC. This sequence encodes CASSRTGRYNEQFF.

The chain joins TRBV13 to TRBJ2-3; 11 nucleotides match TRBD2. This CDR3 comprises 16 residues. The J segment lost 3 bases and the V segment lost 5 bases, leaving 7 bases of the junction unmatched. Germline V lookup: CDR1 PRHDT, CDR2 FYEKMQ (reference sequence). The CDR3 loop is CASSGRLAGTTDTQYF. The CDR3 DNA follows: TGTGCCAGCAGCGGGCGACTAGCGGGAACGACAGATACGCAGTATTTT.

This clonotype was observed at least ten times. This chain links TRBV29-1 with TRBJ2-3; 7 bases are shared with TRBD1. Germline V CDR1 and CDR2: SQVTM, ANQGSEA. V lost 1 base to trimming and J lost 3 bases; unmatched junction nucleotides: 4. The CDR3 covers 14 residues. CDR3 residues: CSVEGTGRTDTQYF. In nucleotides, the CDR3 is TGCAGCGTTGAAGGGACAGGTCGGACAGATACGCAGTATTTT.

The gene calls are TRBV7-2 and TRBJ2-7; D is unclear. The CDR3 sequence is 13 residues long. V was shortened by 4 bases and J by 2 bases, with 9 bases between the two germline ends. CDR1 SGHTA and CDR2 FQGNSA come from the germline V gene. Here the CDR3 reads CASSSRVPYEQYF. The CDR3 DNA sequence: TGTGCCAGCAGCTCCCGGGTCCCCTACGAGCAGTACTTC.

This clonotype was seen at least ten times. The chain has TRBV7-2 and TRBJ2-7; 7 bases agree with TRBD2. After removal of 5 bases from V and 3 bases from J, the junction contained 7 bases not matched to a gene. The CDR3 has 14 amino acids. The germline V gene has CDR1 SGHTA and CDR2 FQGNSA. The CDR3: CASSQGLLIYEQYF. The CDR3 DNA follows: TGTGCCAGCAGCCAGGGACTACTTATCTACGAGCAGTACTTC.

Regarding this clonotype: A much larger clone differs from this one at a single base, so this may be a read error. V is TRBV18 and J is TRBJ2-1, with D unresolved. V lost 4 bases and J lost 3, with 19 bases in between. Germline loops: CDR1 KGHSH, CDR2 LQKENI. This CDR3 comprises 17 residues. CDR3 DNA sequence: TGTGCCAGCTCACGTAGAGTCCCAATGTTGAGCTACAATGAGCAGTTCTTC. It yields the protein CASSRRVPMLSYNEQFF.

This rearrangement joins TRBV11-2 to TRBJ1-5, with unresolved D. Trimming left V 4 bases short and J 5 bases short, with 9 bases between. The germline gives CDR1 SGHAT, CDR2 FQNNGV. This CDR3 region has 13 residues. Written as DNA, the CDR3 is TGTGCCAGCAGCTACTCGGAGCATCAGCCCCAGCATTTT. Translating gives CASSYSEHQPQHF.

This clonotype was found a few times. This chain links TRBV4-2 with TRBJ2-5; 11 nucleotides match TRBD2. Losses at the gene ends were 1 base for V and 4 bases for J; bases not matched to a gene: 11. The CDR3 contains 18 residues. From germline, CDR1 is LGHNA and CDR2 YNFKEQ. The CDR3 DNA follows: TGTGCCAGCAGCCAAGCTAGTCGACTAGCGGGGAAGGGAGAGACCCAGTACTTC. This gives the protein CASSQASRLAGKGETQYF.

Concerning this clonotype: A read error may be the cause here, since a much bigger clone is one base away. The final CDR3 position lacks the conserved phenylalanine or tryptophan, pointing to a likely read error. CDR3 loop: CASSPARLNEQFL. CDR3 DNA: TGTGCCAGCAGCCCAGCTCGGCTCAATGAGCAGTTCTTG. This chain connects TRBV7-2 to TRBJ2-1; D unclear. The CDR3 sequence is 13 residues long. Trimming took 5 bases from V and 6 from J, leaving 11 bases between them. Germline CDR1 and CDR2: SGHTA and FQGNSA.

This clonotype showed up many times. V is TRBV2 and J is TRBJ1-6; no reliable D call. Germline loops: CDR1 SNHLY, CDR2 FYNNEI. V lost 3 bases and J 13 bases, leaving 10 bases between the germline ends. The CDR3 extends over 12 amino acids. CDR3 DNA sequence: TGTGCCAGCAGTGAGGGAGGATTGCCCCTCCACTTT. It specifies CASSEGGLPLHF.

This clonotype was counted ten times or more. The chain employs TRBV28 and TRBJ2-1; D not resolved. V shed 2 bases and J shed 4 bases, with 21 bases lying between them. The CDR3 totals 18 residues. Germline CDR1 MDHEN, CDR2 SYDVKM. CDR3 protein: CASSLPPPREAFYNEQFF. DNA of the CDR3: TGTGCCAGCAGTTTACCCCCCCCAAGGGAAGCTTTTTACAATGAGCAGTTCTTC.

This clonotype was detected many times. The chain joins TRBV6-5 to TRBJ2-4; unclear D gene. Germline V lookup: CDR1 MNHEY, CDR2 SVGAGI. Trimming took off 0 bases at V and 8 bases at J, with 11 bases between the two ends. There are 14 residues in the CDR3. DNA of the CDR3: TGTGCCAGCAGTTACTCGCCTGGGTCCGACATTCAGTACTTC. It codes for CASSYSPGSDIQYF.

The V call is TRBV5-1, the J call TRBJ2-3, with TRBD1 matching 8 bases. The CDR3 has 15 amino acids. Per the germline V gene, CDR1 is SGHRS and CDR2 is YFSETQ. V gave up 6 bases and J gave up 3 bases; unmatched junction bases: 9. The CDR3 DNA reads as TGCGCCAGCACCTCATCAAGGACAGGGACAGATACGCAGTATTTT. Its protein is CASTSSRTGTDTQYF.

The V and J genes are TRBV21-1 and TRBJ2-3; TRBD1, the table's D call, was not compared with the DNA. TRBV21-1 has pseudogene status. CDR3 length equals 17 residues. The CDR3 sequence is CASSKAHLGQVKDTQYF. The DNA of the CDR3 is TGTGCCAGCAGCAAAGCGCATCTGGGACAGGTTAAAGATACGCAGTATTTT.

The chain is built from TRBV11-2 and TRBJ2-7, with D uncertain. V shed 1 base and J shed 6 bases, with 7 bases lying between them. The CDR3 length is 12 residues. Germline CDR1 and CDR2: SGHAT and FQNNGV. The CDR3 DNA reads TGTGCCAGCAGCTTAGGTCGGGCCGAGCAGTACTTC. It yields the protein CASSLGRAEQYF.

This clonotype has a count of ten or more. The chain joins TRBV2 to TRBJ2-1; D not certain. The germline CDR1 and CDR2 sequences are SNHLY and FYNNEI. V was pared by 3 bases and J by 5 bases, with 14 bases between. This CDR3 comprises 15 residues. The DNA of the CDR3 is TGTGCCAGCAGTGATGGACGGTGGGCAGACAATGAGCAGTTCTTC. This codes for CASSDGRWADNEQFF.